What follows describes a single T cell receptor (beta chain). The sample holds a few counts of this clonotype. The target of this receptor is not known. Base-call qualities are not available, and no considerably larger clone is one nucleotide away. Ficoll-Paque density gradient centrifugation was used to isolate PBMCs. The CDR3 starts with the cysteine, ends with the phenylalanine, and has 13 residues. The DNA shown is the 39-base CDR3, in frame from base 1. Sequences GTSNPN (CDR1) and SVGIG (CDR2) are obtained from the germline V gene (reference sequence). Deletion took 0 bases off V and 2 bases off J, with a span of 5 bases between the germline ends. This sample is part of a study of T-cell memory formation after mild COVID-19 (dated by TCRdb to the early 2020s). At the level of the whole study: Most TCR sequence clusters were specific to one of the two donors. Two young, previously healthy adult volunteers made up the cohort, one male and one female. T-cell clones expanding and contracting after mild COVID-19 in a couple of donors were tracked by longitudinal TCRalpha and TCRbeta repertoire sequencing. Summary of the overall study and its limitations: Contracting CD4+ clones were located mainly in the CM and EM memory subsets, whereas CD8+ clones were found to be enriched in EMRA. SARS-CoV-2 specificity of the second-wave clones peaking on day 37 was not confirmed. Balanced CD4/CD8 phenotypes were observed for clones contracting from day 15 to 85, whereas a bias towards CD4+ was observed for a second wave of clones expanding from day 15 to 37. The detection of some responding clones in pre-infection memory suggests that pre-existing cross-reactive memory T cells joined the SARS-CoV-2 response. Only two mild cases were covered in the study, and larger cohorts including severe cases with pre-infection samples were considered necessary.

TCRdb shows the sequencer as Illumina NovaSeq 6000. TCRalpha and TCRbeta cDNA libraries were built by 5'RACE with constant-segment primers, adding sample barcodes and unique molecular identifiers. RNA was extracted from every sample with Trizol reagent. Amplification of the libraries took two PCR steps, and the second step added a second sample barcode plus Illumina TruSeq adapters. The libraries were sequenced on an Illumina NovaSeq using 2 x 150 bp paired-end reads. Per the authors' processing: Demultiplexing of reads and collapsing into UMI-guided consensus sequences were performed with migec v1.2.7. With mixcr v2.1.11, UMI consensuses were aligned to TRA and TRB V and J templates and assembled into clonotypes. A clonotype was counted as expanded or contracted only when both edgeR and NoisET called the clonotype significant, with the noise models trained on biological replicates. edgeR calls used a false discovery rate-adjusted p below 0.01 and a log2 fold-change threshold of 1. As an exploratory analysis of dynamics, max-normalized trajectories of the 1000 most abundant clonotypes were examined with PCA combined with hierarchical clustering. Each responding clone was given a CD4 or CD8 phenotype based on the CD4+ and CD8+ repertoires, which had been sequenced separately. TCRdb trimmed public reads at Q25 via fastp, called clones via MiXCR and kept in-frame beta chains. Entries that share a CDR3 protein sequence are merged under the most common genes and DNA. None of the V and J calls come from the authors' own analysis; TCRdb made them. Within this sample are about 180,000 distinct CDR3 sequences, with 16% of them counted one time only. The top ten constitute 2% to 2.5% of the sample.

The source is an adult woman who had mild COVID-19 (a few samples of this study predate the infection). The sample titles of this study are shuffled in the database, so cell type and time point are left out; the donor was told from shared clones. The rearrangement combines TRBV30 with TRBJ1-5; a weak D assignment points to TRBD1 (5 bases agree). The sample comprised PBMCs or a T cell subset sorted from them (not recorded which). The CDR3 corresponds to CAWSVQGNQPQHF. DNA sequence: TGTGCCTGGAGTGTACAGGGCAATCAGCCCCAGCATTTT.